Below, 10 T cell receptor beta chains from the same sample are listed, as sequenced in a study of T cell responses to AZD1222 COVID-19 vaccine. Profiling relied on immunoSEQ multiplex PCR, and the TCRdb table lists in-frame clones only, not all of them. Of about 75,000 clones in the sample, approximately 90% were seen once. Sequences were derived from peripheral blood, sampled 28 days after the second dose of the MenACWY control vaccine. These receptors all come from an adult who received the MenACWY meningococcal vaccine as a control.

V usage is TRBV10-3 and J usage is TRBJ2-5, with 8 bases fitting TRBD2. The CDR3 is made up of 13 amino acids. Germline V CDR1 and CDR2: ENHRY, SYGVKD. Trimming at V came to 5 bases and at J to 5 bases, leaving 4 bases not matched to a gene. The CDR3 sequence is CAISIAGRETQYF. The CDR3 bases are TGTGCCATCAGTATAGCGGGGAGGGAGACCCAGTACTTC.

The chain carries TRBV6-6 and TRBJ1-4; 10 bases match TRBD1. Per germline, CDR1 MNHNY and CDR2 SVGAGI (reference sequence). The CDR3 sequence is 16 residues long. J lost 8 bases, V lost 0 bases, and 6 bases had no gene match. CDR3 sequence (DNA): TGTGCCAGCAGTTACTCTTGGACAGGGGGGGGCGAAAAACTGTTTTTT. Translation gives CASSYSWTGGGEKLFF.

This clone was counted only a few times. This chain joins TRBV19 and TRBJ2-7; TRBD1 aligns across 8 bases. V was clipped by 4 bases and J by 2 bases; unmatched bases: 10. The CDR3 length is 16 residues. Germline V gives CDR1 LNHDA, CDR2 SQIVND (reference sequence). DNA of the CDR3: TGTGCCAGTAGTACCCCCAGGACAGGGAGAACCTACGAGCAGTACTTC. This translates into CASSTPRTGRTYEQYF.

This clone was counted a single time. The rearrangement links TRBV4-2 to TRBJ1-1; unclear D gene. This CDR3 contains 15 residues. Germline V lookup: CDR1 LGHNA, CDR2 YNFKEQ. The V end lost 0 bases, the J end lost 1 base, and 9 bases lay between the germline ends. CDR3 sequence: CASSQDVAGNTEAFF. CDR3 sequence (DNA): TGTGCCAGCAGCCAAGATGTGGCGGGGAACACTGAAGCTTTCTTT.

This clone was counted once. Written as DNA, the CDR3 is TGTGCCAGTACCCCTGTCTGGGACAGTAATTCACCCCTCCACTTT. It codes for CASTPVWDSNSPLHF. The rearrangement uses TRBV19 and TRBJ1-6; TRBD1 agrees at 7 bases. This CDR3 is built from 15 residues. The V segment lost 7 bases and the J segment 6 bases; nucleotides outside the gene matches: 9. CDR1 LNHDA and CDR2 SQIVND come from the germline V gene (reference sequence).

The chain couples TRBV7-3 to TRBJ1-1; D gene uncertain. CDR3 size: 15 residues. The V and J ends lost 4 bases and 0 bases respectively, with 12 bases between them. Germline values: CDR1 SGHTA, CDR2 FQGTGA. This CDR3 is CASSSSGGLNTEAFF. For the CDR3, the DNA is TGTGCCAGCAGCTCCTCAGGAGGATTGAACACTGAAGCTTTCTTT.

The chain combines TRBV5-1 with TRBJ2-3; D could derive from TRBD1 or TRBD2 (6 bases each). Germline V lookup: CDR1 SGHRS, CDR2 YFSETQ. This CDR3 comprises 16 residues. Trimming removed 4 bases from V and 4 bases from J, with 19 bases in between. The CDR3 loop is CASSLVEGGRADTQYF. In DNA, the CDR3 is TGCGCCAGCAGCCTCGTAGAGGGGGGCAGGGCAGATACGCAGTATTTT.

The rearrangement links TRBV27 to TRBJ2-6; 7 positions agree with TRBD1. CDR3 size: 18 residues. Germline V gene sequence: CDR1 MNHEY, CDR2 SMNVEV (reference sequence). J gave up 1 base and V 4 bases, and 10 bases lay outside the gene matches. DNA of the CDR3: TGTGCCAGCAGTTGGACAGGTATCGACCTATCTGGGGCCAACGTCCTGACTTTC. Its protein is CASSWTGIDLSGANVLTF.

V gene TRBV10-1 combines with J gene TRBJ1-5, with 10 nucleotides matching TRBD1. The CDR3 extends over 15 amino acids. Germline-derived CDR1 and CDR2 are WNHNN and SYGVQD (reference sequence). J gave up 7 bases and V 6 bases, and 9 bases lay outside the gene matches. The CDR3 loop reads CASSPGQGIFQPQHF. The CDR3, as DNA: TGCGCCAGCAGCCCGGGACAGGGGATCTTCCAGCCCCAGCATTTT.

This chain uses TRBV24-1 with TRBJ2-1; 13 nucleotides match TRBD2. This CDR3 is built from 16 residues. The V gene end was trimmed by 4 bases and the J gene end by 5 bases; junction bases not matched to a gene: 4. Germline V gene lookup returns CDR1 KGHDR and CDR2 SFDVKD. This CDR3 reads CATSDPGLAGDNEQFF. Written as DNA, the CDR3 is TGTGCCACCAGTGACCCTGGACTAGCGGGGGACAATGAGCAGTTCTTC.